What follows are 9 T cell receptor beta chains derived from one specimen sequenced in a study of shared clonotypes between healthy human individuals. The data were produced by immunoSEQ multiplex PCR, yet TCRdb's version contains in-frame clones alone and is incomplete. Of some 2.3 million clones listed, 80% to 95% are singletons. The sequencing sample was made of naive CD4+ T cells from PBMCs. The subset here: CD45RA+ positively selected. Receptor source: a man younger than 35 in good health. Some clones in this sample may be carry-over from other donors' samples.

The chain recombines TRBV15 with TRBJ2-2; 7 bases match TRBD1. The CDR3 runs 16 residues. The V gene end was trimmed by 2 bases and the J gene end by 3 bases; junction bases not matched to a gene: 6. CDR1 is LNHNV and CDR2 is YYDKDF in the germline V gene (reference sequence). CDR3 DNA sequence: TGTGCCACCAGCAGACGGGACAGACGAGACACCGGGGAGCTGTTTTTT. Its translation is CATSRRDRRDTGELFF.

This chain links TRBV6-1 with TRBJ2-2, with TRBD2 as a possible D gene (5 bases). The CDR3 contains 16 residues. V was cut by 2 bases and J by 0 bases, with 10 bases left in between. CDR1 and CDR2 (germline): MNHNS, SASEGT. CDR3 loop: CASSEQAGSNTGELFF. The CDR3 DNA sequence: TGTGCCAGCAGTGAACAGGCGGGTTCGAACACCGGGGAGCTGTTTTTT.

The chain couples TRBV6-1 to TRBJ2-5; D possibly corresponds to TRBD1 (6 bases). There are 12 residues in the CDR3. The ends were cut back, 6 bases at V and 4 bases at J, with 9 bases in the middle. Germline CDR1 is MNHNS and CDR2 is SASEGT. The CDR3 DNA reads as TGTGCCAGCAGCCCACAGGGAGAGACCCAGTACTTC. Amino acids: CASSPQGETQYF.

The chain couples TRBV29-1 to TRBJ2-3; 7 bases align to TRBD2. Trimming took 5 bases from V and 4 from J; bases not matched to a gene: 3. This CDR3 region has 12 residues. Germline lookup yields CDR1 SQVTM and CDR2 ANQGSEA. CDR3 sequence reads: CSVKAGPDTQYF. The DNA for the CDR3 is TGCAGCGTTAAAGCGGGACCAGATACGCAGTATTTT.

The chain carries TRBV30 and TRBJ2-7; unclear D gene. V gave up 2 bases and J gave up 5 bases, with 7 bases separating them. The CDR3 is 11 residues long. Germline V gene data show CDR1 as GTSNPN and CDR2 as SVGIG (reference sequence). The CDR3 loop reads CAWSHVDEQYF. CDR3 DNA sequence: TGTGCCTGGAGTCACGTGGACGAGCAGTACTTC.

The chain recombines TRBV25-1 with TRBJ2-2; no clear D. Trimming cost V 8 bases and J 2 bases, with 12 bases left between them. Germline V CDR1 and CDR2: MGHDK, SYGVNS. The CDR3 spans 14 residues. The CDR3 loop is CASPQAQNTGELFF. The DNA of the CDR3 is TGTGCCAGCCCCCAAGCCCAAAACACCGGGGAGCTGTTTTTT. The complete variable domain, with remaining parts taken from reference TRBV25-1 and TRBJ2-2, reads EADIYQTPRYLVIGTGKKITLECSQTMGHDKMYWYQQDPGMELHLIHYSYGVNSTEKGDLSSESTVSRIRTEHFPLTLESARPSHTSQYLCASPQAQNTGELFFGEGSRLTVL.

The chain couples TRBV28 to TRBJ1-1; possible D gene TRBD1, 5 bases. The V and J ends lost 5 bases and 8 bases respectively, with 15 bases between them. Germline V gene data show CDR1 as MDHEN and CDR2 as SYDVKM. There are 13 residues in the CDR3. DNA of the CDR3: TGTGCCAGCAGTCCGCCTGAGGGGTACGAAGCTTTCTTT. Protein product: CASSPPEGYEAFF. Full variable domain (missing parts from reference TRBV28 and TRBJ1-1): DVKVTQSSRYLVKRTGEKVFLECVQDMDHENMFWYRQDPGLGLRLIYFSYDVKMKEKGDIPEGYSVSREKKERFSLILESASTNQTSMYLCASSPPEGYEAFFGQGTRLTVV.

The chain couples TRBV19 to TRBJ1-2; a possible D gene is TRBD1 (5 bases). V dropped 8 bases and J dropped 1 base, with 20 bases sitting between them. The CDR3 loop spans 16 amino acids. Per the germline V gene, CDR1 is LNHDA and CDR2 is SQIVND (reference sequence). This CDR3 reads CASSQGPRALNYGYTF. For the CDR3, the DNA is TGTGCCAGTTCCCAAGGGCCCAGGGCCCTTAACTATGGCTACACCTTC. The variable domain in full, with the rest retrieved from reference TRBV19 and TRBJ1-2, is DGGITQSPKYLFRKEGQNVTLSCEQNLNHDAMYWYRQDPGQGLRLIYYSQIVNDFQKGDIAEGYSVSREKKESFPLTVTSAQKNPTAFYLCASSQGPRALNYGYTFGSGTRLTVV.

V usage is TRBV5-1 and J usage is TRBJ2-7, with D possibly being TRBD1 or TRBD2 (5 bases each). CDR1 and CDR2 (germline): SGHRS, YFSETQ. The V gene lost 4 bases and the J gene lost 12 bases, with 20 bases spanning the gap. This CDR3 contains 13 residues. CDR3 DNA sequence: TGCGCCAGCAGCCAAGAGGGGCAGGGCCTTAGGTACTTC. Translating it yields CASSQEGQGLRYF.